Shown below are 16 T cell receptor beta chains from a single sample sequenced in a study of T cells in Graves' hyperthyroidism and ophthalmopathy. What was amplified from RNA transcripts were TCR beta CDR3 regions. First-round RT-PCR targeting the TCR CDR3 was performed with the HTBI primer set. Each CDR3 protein gets one entry after TCRdb re-called the multiplex PCR reads with MiXCR. In the table there are 650,000 to 850,000 distinct CDR3 sequences, approximately 18% of which are singletons. The sequenced sample consisted of blood. Receptor source: a woman aged 50 to 60 with Graves' hyperthyroidism that later progressed to Graves' ophthalmopathy.

The chain combines TRBV12-3 or TRBV12-4 with TRBJ2-3, with 10 bases that match TRBD2. The CDR3 covers 18 residues. With 6 bases clipped from V and 4 bases from J, the junction kept 16 bases outside the gene matches. The chain's CDR3 is CASSAEGLARGPSDTQYF. The CDR3 DNA reads as TGTGCCAGCAGCGCCGAGGGACTAGCGAGGGGGCCATCAGATACGCAGTATTTT.

In this sample, this clonotype turned up a few times. The chain couples TRBV11-2 to TRBJ1-5; 8 bases agree with TRBD1. The germline V gene encodes CDR1 SGHAT and CDR2 FQNNGV. The CDR3 is made up of 14 amino acids. V was pared by 5 bases and J by 4 bases, with 4 bases of the junction left unmatched. The CDR3 loop is CASSPDRDNQPQHF. The CDR3 nucleotides are TGTGCCAGCAGCCCGGACAGGGATAATCAGCCCCAGCATTTT. Based on the CDR3 plus reference TRBV11-2 and TRBJ1-5, the full variable domain is EAGVAQSPRYKIIEKRQSVAFWCNPISGHATLYWYQQILGQGPKLLIQFQNNGVVDDSQLPKDRFSAERLKGVDSTLKIQPAKLEDSAVYLCASSPDRDNQPQHFGDGTRLSIL.

There are many counts of this clonotype. The V call is TRBV9, the J call TRBJ2-5; perhaps TRBD2 as D (6 bases). Germline V gene lookup returns CDR1 SGDLS and CDR2 YYNGEE. The CDR3 loop spans 16 amino acids. V lost 0 bases and J 0 bases, leaving 12 bases between the germline ends. CDR3 nucleotide sequence: TGTGCCAGCAGCGTAGGCCGCGGGGCGTACCAAGAGACCCAGTACTTC. Translating it yields CASSVGRGAYQETQYF.

This clonotype was observed many times. The chain combines TRBV20-1 with TRBJ1-2; D unresolved. The ends were cut back, 5 bases at V and 4 bases at J, with 14 bases in the middle. This CDR3 is built from 13 residues. Germline assignment: CDR1 DFQATT and CDR2 SNEGSKA (reference sequence). The CDR3, as DNA: TGCAGTGCTTTGAATCCAGTCTCCTATGGCTACACCTTC. Protein sequence: CSALNPVSYGYTF.

This clonotype was seen repeatedly, ten times or more. V is TRBV30 and J is TRBJ1-1; TRBD1 matches at 8 bases. Germline lookup yields CDR1 GTSNPN and CDR2 SVGIG (reference sequence). V lost 3 bases to trimming and J lost 5 bases; unmatched junction nucleotides: 11. CDR3 size: 15 residues. CDR3 coding DNA: TGTGCCTGGAGAGATAACAGGGGGGTTTGGACTGAAGCTTTCTTT. Encoded protein: CAWRDNRGVWTEAFF. Complete variable domain (other parts from reference TRBV30 and TRBJ1-1): SQTIHQWPATLVQPVGSPLSLECTVEGTSNPNLYWYRQAAGRGLQLLFYSVGIGQISSEVPQNLSASRPQDRQFILSSKKLLLSDSGFYLCAWRDNRGVWTEAFFGQGTRLTVV.

This clonotype turned up a few times. The chain joins TRBV6-2 or TRBV6-3 to TRBJ1-6; 7 bases are a match to TRBD1. Germline V lookup: CDR1 MNHEY, CDR2 SVGEGT. Unmatched junction bases numbered 4, after V lost 2 bases and J lost 3 bases. The CDR3 has 16 amino acids. The CDR3 DNA reads as TGTGCCAGCAGTTACCGGAACAGGGGCTATAATTCACCCCTCCACTTT. This gives the protein CASSYRNRGYNSPLHF.

This clonotype was counted at least ten times. The chain recombines TRBV11-2 with TRBJ1-5; tentatively, D is TRBD1 (6 bases). This CDR3 region has 14 residues. CDR1 and CDR2 (germline): SGHAT, FQNNGV. Trimming left V 0 bases short and J 7 bases short, with 10 bases between. The CDR3 DNA reads as TGTGCCAGCAGCTTAGATATTCAGGGGCAGCCCCAGCATTTT. It yields the protein CASSLDIQGQPQHF.

With respect to this clonotype: One end of the junction does not line up with germline, which may come from a read error. J is TRBJ2-3 and V is TRBV5-1; possibly TRBD2 for D (5 bases). The CDR3 consists of 16 residues. The germline gives CDR1 SGHRS, CDR2 YFSETQ. The CDR3 spells CASSRGQKSSTDTRYF. The CDR3 DNA follows: TGCGCCAGCAGCCGAGGGCAAAAATCTAGCACAGATACGCGGTATTTT.

This clonotype occurred many times. The J gene is TRBJ1-1, the V gene TRBV30, with 10 bases matching TRBD1. The CDR3 has 14 amino acids. The germline V gene has CDR1 GTSNPN and CDR2 SVGIG (reference sequence). The J segment lost 4 bases and the V segment lost 5 bases, leaving 7 bases of the junction unmatched. The CDR3 here is CAWRSDRGGTEAFF. In DNA, the CDR3 is TGTGCCTGGCGGTCGGACAGGGGGGGCACTGAAGCTTTCTTT.

In this sample, this clonotype turned up many times. The chain links TRBV18 to TRBJ2-3, with 10 bases identical to TRBD2. The germline gives CDR1 KGHSH, CDR2 LQKENI. The CDR3 has 15 residues. V trimming: 4 bases; J trimming: 2 bases; junction bases outside the gene matches: 3. CDR3 sequence: CASSRTSGDTDTQYF. The CDR3 nucleotides read TGTGCCAGCTCACGTACTAGCGGGGACACAGATACGCAGTATTTT. Looking up the rest from reference TRBV18 and TRBJ2-3 gives the full variable domain: NAGVMQNPRHLVRRRGQEARLRCSPMKGHSHVYWYRQLPEEGLKFMVYLQKENIIDESGMPKERFSAEFPKEGPSILRIQQVVRGDSAAYFCASSRTSGDTDTQYFGPGTRLTVL.

This clonotype was seen ten or more times. J is TRBJ1-3 and V is TRBV11-3, with TRBD1 identical over 7 bases. The germline V gene has CDR1 SGHNT and CDR2 YENEEA. V shed 3 bases, J shed 4 bases, and the junction held 6 bases outside the gene matches. This CDR3 is built from 15 residues. The CDR3, as DNA: TGTGCCAGCAGCTTGGAGGGGGCGCGCGGAAACACCATATATTTT. The encoded protein is CASSLEGARGNTIYF.

The chain recombines TRBV7-9 with TRBJ2-5, with 12 positions matching TRBD1. Germline CDR1 reads SEHNR; CDR2 reads FQNEAQ (reference sequence). The CDR3 runs to 15 residues. V shed 3 bases, J shed 5 bases, and the junction held 4 bases outside the gene matches. As DNA, the CDR3 is TGTGCCAGCAGCTTCCCGGGACAGGGGGCCGAGACCCAGTACTTC. This codes for CASSFPGQGAETQYF.

This clonotype came up many times. The V gene is TRBV24-1, the J gene TRBJ2-6, with 10 positions matching TRBD1. J lost 2 bases, V lost 9 bases, and 12 bases had no gene match. The CDR3 runs to 18 residues. The germline CDR1 and CDR2 sequences are KGHDR and SFDVKD. The CDR3 region has the DNA TGTGCCACCGCCGGGACAGGGGTTTTTCACACTGGGGCCAACGTCCTGACTTTC. Residues: CATAGTGVFHTGANVLTF.

J is TRBJ2-1 and V is TRBV20-1, with D possibly matching TRBD2 (6 bases). Trimming pared 1 base from V and 3 bases from J, leaving 13 bases between. Germline V gene data show CDR1 as DFQATT and CDR2 as SNEGSKA (reference sequence). This CDR3 region has 15 residues. In nucleotides, the CDR3 is TGCAGTGCTAGAGGCCCGGGGGTCAGCTACAATGAGCAGTTCTTC. This gives the protein CSARGPGVSYNEQFF.

Ten or more counts support this clonotype. V and J are TRBV5-1 and TRBJ1-1; D remains ambiguous. The CDR3 runs 14 residues. Germline CDR1 and CDR2: SGHRS and YFSETQ. Trimming stripped 7 bases from V and 5 bases from J, with 18 bases between. CDR3 amino acids: CASRLGSVVTEAFF. The CDR3 DNA is TGCGCCAGCCGGTTAGGTAGCGTCGTAACTGAAGCTTTCTTT.

Only a few counts were recorded for this clonotype. The chain combines TRBV27 with TRBJ1-2, with 8 bases identical to TRBD1. Germline V lookup: CDR1 MNHEY, CDR2 SMNVEV (reference sequence). With 5 bases clipped from V and 6 bases from J, the junction kept 8 bases outside the gene matches. The CDR3 covers 14 residues. The CDR3 loop reads CASSPTWGQDGYTF. The DNA of the CDR3 is TGTGCCAGCAGTCCGACGTGGGGACAGGATGGCTACACCTTC.